Shown below are 17 T cell receptor beta chains from a single sample sequenced in a study of cytomegalovirus exposure and HLA in healthy donors. Vbeta (60) and Jbeta (13) primers were used in the PCR. Assay used: immunoSEQ multiplex PCR; TCRdb lists only in-frame clones, some missing. The table has 180,000 or so clones, 55% to 65% seen once. The specimen sequenced was PBMCs. The receptor source for this set is a man aged 35 to 55 in good health and CMV-seronegative.

The chain is built from TRBV6-1 and TRBJ1-2; the match to TRBD1 covers 8 bases. V lost 2 bases, J lost 5 bases, and 7 bases stayed unmatched. This CDR3 has 15 amino acids. Germline-derived CDR1 and CDR2 are MNHNS and SASEGT. The CDR3 nucleotides read TGTGCCAGCAGTGAAAAGGACAGGGTAGGGTATGGCTACACCTTC. This codes for CASSEKDRVGYGYTF.

The rearrangement joins TRBV5-5 to TRBJ1-4, with 9 positions matching TRBD1. The trim removed 3 bases at V and 2 bases at J, leaving 2 bases unmatched. Germline CDR1 reads SGHKS; CDR2 reads YYEKEE (reference sequence). The CDR3 runs 15 residues. The CDR3 DNA reads TGTGCCAGCAGCTGGGGACAGGGTACTAATGAAAAACTGTTTTTT. It yields the protein CASSWGQGTNEKLFF.

This chain joins TRBV7-8 and TRBJ1-3; D gene ambiguous. The CDR3 is 15 residues long. Germline assignment: CDR1 SGHVS and CDR2 FQNEAQ. Between the trimmed V and J ends, which lost 1 base and 0 bases, there was a span of 7 bases. CDR3 sequence (DNA): TGTGCCAGCAGCTTAGTGGGCAGCTCTGGAAACACCATATATTTT. Translating it yields CASSLVGSSGNTIYF. Looking up the rest from reference TRBV7-8 and TRBJ1-3 gives the full variable domain: GAGVSQSPRYKVAKRGQDVALRCDPISGHVSLFWYQQALGQGPEFLTYFQNEAQLDKSGLPSDRFFAERPEGSVSTLKIQRTQQEDSAVYLCASSLVGSSGNTIYFGEGSWLTVV.

The rearrangement joins TRBV27 to TRBJ2-5, with a weak D call TRBD1 (6 bases). The CDR3 loop spans 13 amino acids. Trimming shortened V by 6 bases and J by 5 bases, and 13 bases separated the two germline ends. Germline values: CDR1 MNHEY, CDR2 SMNVEV (reference sequence). The CDR3 reads CASSPRGLETQYF. As DNA, the CDR3 is TGTGCCAGCAGCCCTAGGGGGTTGGAGACCCAGTACTTC.

Regarding this clone: The junction shows a germline mismatch at one end, possibly a read error. The genes are TRBV7-9 and TRBJ1-6; TRBD1 agrees at 7 bases. The germline gives CDR1 SEHNR, CDR2 FQNEAQ (reference sequence). The CDR3 is 11 residues long. CDR3: CASSFTGEVYF. CDR3 in DNA: TGTGCCAGCAGCTTCACAGGGGAAGTCTACTTT. Full variable domain (rest looked up from reference TRBV7-9 and TRBJ1-6): DTGVSQNPRHKITKRGQNVTFRCDPISEHNRLYWYRQTLGQGPEFLTYFQNEAQLEKSRLLSDRFSAERPKGSFSTLEIQRTEQGDSAMYLCASSFTGEVYFGNGTRLTVT.

CDR3 DNA sequence: TGTGCCAGCAGTTTGGGGGGGACCCAAGCTAATGAAAAACTGTTTTTT. It specifies CASSLGGTQANEKLFF. The chain is built from TRBV28 and TRBJ1-4; a possible D gene is TRBD1 (5 bases). Germline values: CDR1 MDHEN, CDR2 SYDVKM. V was pared by 3 bases and J by 3 bases, with 14 bases between. The CDR3 is made up of 16 amino acids.

There are a few counts of this clone. The rearrangement uses TRBV30 and TRBJ2-1; D unclear. Deletions cut 2 bases from V and 0 bases from J, with 5 bases between. The CDR3 extends over 13 amino acids. Germline V gene data show CDR1 as GTSNPN and CDR2 as SVGIG (reference sequence). CDR3 sequence reads: CAWSLSSYNEQFF. The CDR3 DNA reads as TGTGCCTGGAGTTTGAGCTCCTACAATGAGCAGTTCTTC.

The chain couples TRBV30 to TRBJ2-5; D is uncertain. Germline V gene lookup returns CDR1 GTSNPN and CDR2 SVGIG (reference sequence). CDR3 size: 16 residues. V dropped 3 bases and J dropped 0 bases, with 17 bases sitting between them. The CDR3 nucleotides are TGTGCCTGGAGGGCTAAATGGGCGTCAGACCAAGAGACCCAGTACTTC. The encoded protein is CAWRAKWASDQETQYF.

This clone has just one count. The CDR3 coding sequence is TGTGCCACCAGCAGAGAGGAAAAGGGGCCGACCGGGGAGCTGTTTTTT. Translating gives CATSREEKGPTGELFF. The rearrangement joins TRBV15 to TRBJ2-2; a weak D match, TRBD1 (5 bases). Trimming pared 0 bases from V and 5 bases from J, leaving 13 bases between. Looked up from germline, CDR1 is LNHNV and CDR2 is YYDKDF (reference sequence). The CDR3 length is 16 residues.

The count of this clone is one. The J gene is TRBJ2-7, the V gene TRBV7-2; possibly TRBD2 for D (5 bases). The CDR3 is 15 amino acids. From germline, CDR1 is SGHTA and CDR2 FQGNSA. V was clipped by 3 bases and J by 1 base, with 13 bases between them. As DNA, the CDR3 is TGTGCCAGCAGCTTTGATGGGAGTATGTCCTACGAGCAGTACTTC. It yields the protein CASSFDGSMSYEQYF.

The chain has TRBV6-1 and TRBJ1-1, with D possibly TRBD1 on 5 matching bases. Per the germline V gene, CDR1 is MNHNS and CDR2 is SASEGT. CDR3 size: 11 residues. V shed 4 bases and J shed 11 bases, with 11 bases lying between them. The CDR3 coding sequence is TGTGCCAGCAGTGCGCAGGGTATGGCTTTCTTT. Protein product: CASSAQGMAFF.

CDR3 sequence (DNA): TGTGCCAGTAGTATTGGGACAGGACTCCACTTT. Protein sequence: CASSIGTGLHF. The chain links TRBV19 to TRBJ1-6; 8 bases are a match to TRBD1. Germline-derived CDR1 and CDR2 are LNHDA and SQIVND (reference sequence). Trimming removed 3 bases from V and 16 bases from J; junction bases left unmatched: 2. The CDR3 has 11 residues.

The V gene is TRBV5-1, the J gene TRBJ2-5; TRBD2 is a possible D gene (5 bases). V gave up 3 bases and J gave up 2 bases, with 11 bases separating them. Germline lookup yields CDR1 SGHRS and CDR2 YFSETQ. The CDR3 loop spans 14 amino acids. The CDR3 DNA follows: TGCGCCAGCAGCTCCCCTCGGGGACAAGAGACCCAGTACTTC. Translation gives CASSSPRGQETQYF.

The count of this clone is one. V is TRBV30 and J is TRBJ1-3; D gene uncertain. V was pared by 7 bases and J by 3 bases, with 10 bases between. This CDR3 contains 12 residues. Germline-derived CDR1 and CDR2 are GTSNPN and SVGIG (reference sequence). CDR3 protein: CAYGLDGNTIYF. The DNA for the CDR3 is TGTGCCTACGGACTGGATGGAAACACCATATATTTT.

V is TRBV4-2 and J is TRBJ1-1; D not certain. There are 11 residues in the CDR3. The ends were cut back, 2 bases at V and 8 bases at J, with 6 bases in the middle. CDR1 and CDR2 (germline): LGHNA, YNFKEQ. The CDR3 loop is CASSQKLEAFF. The CDR3 bases are TGTGCCAGCAGCCAAAAATTAGAAGCTTTCTTT.

CDR3 residues: CASSGPGQGDRYEQYF. The CDR3 DNA reads as TGTGCCAGCAGCGGGCCCGGACAGGGGGACCGGTACGAGCAGTACTTC. The chain uses TRBV5-8 and TRBJ2-7, with 10 positions matching TRBD1. The V gene end was trimmed by 4 bases and the J gene end by 4 bases; junction bases not matched to a gene: 11. CDR1 is SGHTS and CDR2 is YDEGEE in the germline V gene. The CDR3 has 16 amino acids.

The J gene is TRBJ1-6, the V gene TRBV5-1; 7 bases align to TRBD1. The CDR3 is made up of 15 amino acids. Germline lookup yields CDR1 SGHRS and CDR2 YFSETQ. V was clipped by 2 bases and J by 10 bases; unmatched bases: 9. CDR3 sequence reads: CASSFRGTEDSPLHF. Written as DNA, the CDR3 is TGCGCCAGCAGCTTCAGGGGGACTGAGGACTCACCCCTCCACTTT.